This T cell receptor (beta chain) stems from a study of T cells in Graves' hyperthyroidism and ophthalmopathy. Between the trimmed V and J ends, which lost 3 bases and 12 bases, there was a span of 15 bases. The V gene's germline CDR1 is LNHDA and CDR2 SQIVND (reference sequence). This CDR3 has 13 residues. General observations from the study: From stable hyperthyroidism, ophthalmopathy was separated by a 13 V-J model. In blood, most of the thyroid clonotypes expanded above 0.001 were also present.

A note on this clonotype: The antigen is not known.

Researchers amplified the TCR beta CDR3 regions from RNA transcripts. HTBI primers were employed in a first-round RT-PCR of the TCR CDR3. Via MiXCR, TCRdb re-called the multiplex PCR reads, giving one row per CDR3 protein. Counted here are about 350,000 distinct CDR3 sequences, around 14% occurring once; the ten biggest clones make up approximately 25%. The receptor's source is a woman in her twenties or thirties with Graves' hyperthyroidism. Sequencing was performed on blood. The chain is built from TRBV19 and TRBJ2-1, with D perhaps matching TRBD1 (5 bases). CDR3 bases: TGTGCCAGTAGTATGGTGTCGGGCAGGGCGCAGTTCTTC. Protein product: CASSMVSGRAQFF.